The T cell receptor (beta chain) described here comes from a study of blood T cell repertoires in COVID-19. For this clone: This CDR3 is also generated by other DNA sequences in the sample.

The table came from immunoSEQ multiplex PCR; TCRdb's copy has only in-frame clones and leaves some out. The sample holds 120,000 or so clones; about 83% are singletons and the top ten take about 2%. Germline CDR1 reads SGHTA; CDR2 reads FQGNSA. CDR3 length: 17 amino acids. Unmatched junction bases numbered 13, after V lost 0 bases and J lost 9 bases. This TCR was recovered from a woman aged 45-60 years with acute or convalescent COVID-19. The chain is built from TRBV7-2 and TRBJ2-1, with 8 bases aligning to TRBD2. The sample comprised peripheral blood. The CDR3 reads CASSLALVSGKGGEQFF. DNA for the CDR3: TGTGCCAGCAGCTTAGCCCTGGTTAGCGGGAAGGGCGGTGAGCAGTTCTTC.